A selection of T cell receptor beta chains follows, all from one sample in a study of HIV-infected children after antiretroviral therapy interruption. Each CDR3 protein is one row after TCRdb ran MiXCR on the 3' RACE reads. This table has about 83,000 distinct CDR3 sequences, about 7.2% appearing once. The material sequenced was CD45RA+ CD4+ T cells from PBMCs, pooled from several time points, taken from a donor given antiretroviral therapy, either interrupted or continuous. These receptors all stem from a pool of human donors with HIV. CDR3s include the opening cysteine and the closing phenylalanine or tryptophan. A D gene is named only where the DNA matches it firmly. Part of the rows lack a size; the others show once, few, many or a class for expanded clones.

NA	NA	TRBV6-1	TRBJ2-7	CASGDPGGFYEQYF	TGTGCCAGCGGTGATCCGGGGGGCTTTTATGAACAGTACTTC
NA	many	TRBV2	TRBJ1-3	CASTDVNTIYF	TGTGCCAGCACCGACGTGAACACCATATATTTT
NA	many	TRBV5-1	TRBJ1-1	CASSFLGLGSTEAFF	TGCGCCAGCAGCTTTTTAGGTCTGGGTAGCACTGAAGCTTTCTTT
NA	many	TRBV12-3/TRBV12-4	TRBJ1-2	CASSLAGAGYGYTF	TGTGCCAGCAGTTTAGCGGGCGCGGGCTATGGCTACACCTTC
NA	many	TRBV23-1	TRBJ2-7	CASSQIQVPTHEQYF	TGCGCCAGCAGTCAAATCCAGGTCCCAACCCACGAGCAGTACTTC
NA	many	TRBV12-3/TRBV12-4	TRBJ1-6	CASSLEGDNSPLHF	TGTGCCAGCAGCCTAGAAGGGGACAATTCACCCCTCCACTTT
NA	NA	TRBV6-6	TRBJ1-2	CASSPPVGEDNGYTF	TGTGCCAGCAGTCCACCCGTCGGGGAGGATAATGGCTACACCTTC
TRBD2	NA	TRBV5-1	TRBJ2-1	CASSLTIAGGNEQFF	TGCGCCAGCAGCTTGACCATAGCGGGGGGCAATGAGCAGTTCTTC
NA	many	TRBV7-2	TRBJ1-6	CASSLRTGLTNSPLHF	TGTGCCAGCAGCCTACGGACCGGGTTGACCAATTCACCCCTCCACTTT
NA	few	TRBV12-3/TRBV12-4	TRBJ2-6	CASTFWGTSGANVLTF	TGTGCCAGCACGTTTTGGGGGACCTCTGGGGCCAACGTCCTGACTTTC
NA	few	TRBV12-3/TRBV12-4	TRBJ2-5	CASSQWDNEQETQYF	TGTGCCAGCAGTCAGTGGGACAACGAGCAAGAGACCCAGTACTTC
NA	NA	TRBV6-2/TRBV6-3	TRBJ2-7	CASSTRWGDYEQYF	TGTGCCAGCAGTACGAGGTGGGGCGACTACGAGCAGTACTTC
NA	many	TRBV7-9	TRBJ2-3	CASSPGKPLSSTDTQYF	TGTGCCAGCAGCCCCGGGAAACCTCTTTCTAGCACAGATACGCAGTATTTT